This T cell receptor (beta chain) was captured in a study of T-cell memory formation after mild COVID-19. Study-wide background: Among the donors, TCR clusters were largely specific to each donor. Study outcomes and limitations: Nothing showed for sure that second-wave clones peaking on day 37 were SARS-CoV-2 specific. Most CD4+ clones that shrank were in CM and EM, while CD8+ ones turned up in EMRA.

Germline V lookup: CDR1 ENHRY, CDR2 SYGVKD. The CDR3 is 13 amino acids. V shed 4 bases and J shed 1 base, with 4 bases lying between them. As to this clonotype: Its antigen remains unidentified.

Each CDR3 protein is one row after TCRdb ran MiXCR on the 5' RACE reads. Of about 270,000 distinct CDR3 sequences listed, roughly 18% are singletons. The V call is TRBV10-3, the J call TRBJ2-2, with D unclear. The clonotype was recovered from a man between 18 and 35 years old who had mild COVID-19 (a few samples of this study predate the infection). Cell type and time point are not known. Sequences were obtained from PBMCs or a T cell subset sorted from them (not recorded which). The CDR3 loop reads CAISGQNTGELFF. CDR3 nucleotides: TGTGCCATCAGTGGGCAGAACACCGGGGAGCTGTTTTTT.